The 24 T cell receptor beta chains below all came from one sample that was sequenced in a study of shared clonotypes between healthy human individuals. The repertoire was sequenced with immunoSEQ multiplex PCR; TCRdb's copy has only in-frame clones and lacks some. The table records about 690,000 clones, about 90% of them present only once. Sequencing input: memory CD8+ T cells from PBMCs. Subset noted: CD45RO+ cells pooled with CCR7-negative TemRA cells. These receptors all come from a man aged 18 to 29 in good health. Some clones in this sample may be carry-over from other donors' samples.

The V and J genes are TRBV21-1 and TRBJ2-7; no DNA check was done on the table's D call, TRBD2. TRBV21-1 has pseudogene status. The CDR3 loop spans 15 amino acids. The CDR3 loop is CASSERGGAGYEQYF. The CDR3 region has the DNA TGTGCCAGCAGCGAACGGGGCGGGGCTGGCTACGAGCAGTACTTC.

The V gene is TRBV7-2, the J gene TRBJ1-1; 10 bases line up with TRBD1. The germline CDR1 and CDR2 sequences are SGHTA and FQGNSA. Trimming at V came to 5 bases and at J to 4 bases, leaving 10 bases not matched to a gene. The CDR3 loop spans 16 amino acids. The CDR3 nucleotides are TGTGCCAGCAGCCATCCGCGCGGACAGGGGGTCACTGAAGCTTTCTTT. Protein sequence: CASSHPRGQGVTEAFF.

This chain joins TRBV6-1 and TRBJ2-7; D may match TRBD1 or TRBD2 (6 bases each). Germline CDR1 MNHNS, CDR2 SASEGT. V lost 1 base to trimming and J lost 13 bases, with 17 bases between them. This CDR3 comprises 13 residues. CDR3 DNA sequence: TGTGCCAGCAGTGAAGGGTTAAGGGGGGCGCCATACTTC. Translation: CASSEGLRGAPYF.

This chain joins TRBV9 and TRBJ1-2; no firm D call. V was cut by 4 bases and J by 2 bases, with 21 bases left in between. This CDR3 is 17 amino acids long. Per the germline V gene, CDR1 is SGDLS and CDR2 is YYNGEE. The CDR3 DNA reads TGTGCCAGCAGCACGGCGGCAGCCTATCCCTCCAACTATGGCTACACCTTC. It is translated as CASSTAAAYPSNYGYTF.

The V call is TRBV7-9, the J call TRBJ2-3; no clear D. The CDR3 runs 13 residues. Trimming removed 3 bases at V and 6 bases at J, with 10 bases between. The germline V gene has CDR1 SEHNR and CDR2 FQNEAQ (reference sequence). CDR3 nucleotides: TGTGCCAGCAGCTTTGGGGTGACCGATACGCAGTATTTT. It translates to CASSFGVTDTQYF.

The chain carries TRBV19 and TRBJ2-7; no clear D. Trimming stripped 3 bases from V and 0 bases from J, with 9 bases between. In germline, CDR1 is LNHDA, CDR2 SQIVND (reference sequence). The CDR3 covers 14 residues. The CDR3 sequence: CASSIRQDSYEQYF. In DNA, the CDR3 is TGTGCCAGTAGTATCCGGCAGGACTCCTACGAGCAGTACTTC.

The chain carries TRBV7-9 and TRBJ2-6; TRBD1 matches 8 bases. This CDR3 contains 17 residues. CDR1 and CDR2 (germline): SEHNR, FQNEAQ (reference sequence). Trimming removed 5 bases from V and 0 bases from J; junction bases left unmatched: 6. The chain's CDR3 is CASSPADRVSGANVLTF. As DNA, the CDR3 is TGTGCCAGCAGCCCAGCGGACAGGGTCTCTGGGGCCAACGTCCTGACTTTC.

This clone came up once. The chain is built from TRBV6-5 and TRBJ1-2; D ambiguous. V lost 3 bases and J lost 10, with 9 bases in between. Germline CDR1 reads MNHEY; CDR2 reads SVGAGI. The CDR3 has 11 residues. The CDR3 loop reads CASSYGPYYTF. The CDR3 region has the DNA TGTGCCAGCAGTTATGGGCCTTACTACACCTTC.

This chain connects TRBV13 to TRBJ2-1, with TRBD1 as a possible D gene (5 bases). Germline CDR1 reads PRHDT; CDR2 reads FYEKMQ (reference sequence). The CDR3 loop spans 14 amino acids. V lost 5 bases and J lost 5, with 13 bases in between. This CDR3 reads CASSPLTENNEQFF. The CDR3 nucleotides are TGTGCCAGCAGCCCATTGACAGAAAACAATGAGCAGTTCTTC.

The V call is TRBV9, the J call TRBJ2-1; D is uncertain. V dropped 1 base and J dropped 8 bases, with 16 bases sitting between them. CDR3 length equals 15 residues. In germline, CDR1 is SGDLS, CDR2 YYNGEE. CDR3 coding DNA: TGTGCCAGCAGCGTACTCGGAAGCCATGGGGATGAGCAGTTCTTC. It codes for CASSVLGSHGDEQFF. Combining the CDR3 with reference TRBV9 and TRBJ2-1 gives the whole variable domain DSGVTQTPKHLITATGQRVTLRCSPRSGDLSVYWYQQSLDQGLQFLIQYYNGEERAKGNILERFSAQQFPDLHSELNLSSLELGDSALYFCASSVLGSHGDEQFFGPGTRLTVL.

V usage is TRBV7-6 and J usage is TRBJ2-7; TRBD1 matches 9 bases. Unmatched junction bases numbered 11, after V lost 6 bases and J lost 5 bases. The CDR3 runs 15 residues. Germline-derived CDR1 and CDR2 are SGHVS and FNYEAQ. CDR3: CASRNGQGISHEQYF. In DNA form, the CDR3 reads TGTGCCAGCAGGAACGGACAGGGGATATCCCACGAGCAGTACTTC.

The rearrangement links TRBV7-2 to TRBJ2-1; 7 bases agree with TRBD1. CDR1 is SGHTA and CDR2 is FQGNSA in the germline V gene. CDR3 length equals 15 residues. After removal of 4 bases from V and 0 bases from J, the junction contained 3 bases not matched to a gene. DNA of the CDR3: TGTGCCAGCAGCTACGGGACAGCCTCCTACAATGAGCAGTTCTTC. This codes for CASSYGTASYNEQFF. The entire variable domain, with the rest obtained from reference TRBV7-2 and TRBJ2-1, is as follows: GAGVSQSPSNKVTEKGKDVELRCDPISGHTALYWYRQSLGQGLEFLIYFQGNSAPDKSGLPSDRFSAERTGGSVSTLTIQRTQQEDSAVYLCASSYGTASYNEQFFGPGTRLTVL.

The CDR3 protein is CASRDGQNQPQHF. In DNA form, the CDR3 reads TGTGCCAGCAGGGACGGACAAAATCAGCCCCAGCATTTT. The rearrangement uses TRBV6-5 and TRBJ1-5; TRBD1 is a possible D gene (5 bases). Germline V gene lookup returns CDR1 MNHEY and CDR2 SVGAGI. CDR3 length equals 13 residues. The V end lost 6 bases, the J end lost 4 bases, and 10 bases lay between the germline ends.

The chain is built from TRBV6-1 and TRBJ2-1, with TRBD2 matching 11 bases. Germline lookup yields CDR1 MNHNS and CDR2 SASEGT. The CDR3 is 15 amino acids. The V and J ends lost 6 bases and 4 bases, in that order; junction bases with no gene match: 5. The chain's CDR3 is CASSLAGGPYNEQFF. The CDR3 coding sequence is TGTGCCAGCAGCTTAGCGGGAGGGCCTTACAATGAGCAGTTCTTC.

In the case of this clone: At one end, the junction sequence differs from germline, possibly due to a read error. The chain uses TRBV9 and TRBJ2-5, with 9 bases identical to TRBD1. In germline, CDR1 is SGDLS, CDR2 YYNGEE. The CDR3 totals 11 residues. CDR3 sequence (DNA): TGTGCCAGCAGCTCGGGGGACAGGGCGAACTTC. It yields the protein CASSSGDRANF.

This clone was counted a single time. The rearrangement links TRBV6-4 to TRBJ2-2; D possibly corresponds to TRBD2 (5 bases). Trimming left V 3 bases short and J 6 bases short, with 8 bases between. The V gene's germline CDR1 is MRHNA and CDR2 SNTAGT. The CDR3 length is 13 residues. CDR3 coding DNA: TGTGCCAGCAGTGAAGAGAGGGCCGGGGAGCTGTTTTTT. Translating it yields CASSEERAGELFF.

V is TRBV29-1 and J is TRBJ2-5; D gene uncertain. The J call may be incorrect, as the DNA end agrees better with TRBJ2-7. This CDR3 has 11 amino acids. CDR1 SQVTM and CDR2 ANQGSEA come from the germline V gene. In DNA form, the CDR3 reads TGCAGCGTTGAAGTGGGCTACGAGCAGTACTTC. It is translated as CSVEVGYEQYF.

The chain employs TRBV28 and TRBJ2-3; TRBD1 is a possible D gene (6 bases). Trimming removed 4 bases at V and 2 bases at J, with 22 bases between. The CDR3 extends over 18 amino acids. Germline assignment: CDR1 MDHEN and CDR2 SYDVKM. Here the CDR3 DNA reads TGTGCCAGCAGTTCTTCCCCGGGACACCTCATCCTCACAGATACGCAGTATTTT. Its protein is CASSSSPGHLILTDTQYF. Full variable domain (outside the CDR3, taken from reference TRBV28 and TRBJ2-3): DVKVTQSSRYLVKRTGEKVFLECVQDMDHENMFWYRQDPGLGLRLIYFSYDVKMKEKGDIPEGYSVSREKKERFSLILESASTNQTSMYLCASSSSPGHLILTDTQYFGPGTRLTVL.

V is TRBV19 and J is TRBJ2-3; D is ambiguous. CDR3 length: 11 residues. Germline V CDR1 and CDR2: LNHDA, SQIVND (reference sequence). V was cut by 2 bases and J by 4 bases, with 1 base left in between. CDR3 sequence reads: CASSISDTQYF. The CDR3 region has the DNA TGTGCCAGTAGTATATCAGATACGCAGTATTTT. The variable domain in full, completed from reference TRBV19 and TRBJ2-3, reads DGGITQSPKYLFRKEGQNVTLSCEQNLNHDAMYWYRQDPGQGLRLIYYSQIVNDFQKGDIAEGYSVSREKKESFPLTVTSAQKNPTAFYLCASSISDTQYFGPGTRLTVL.

This chain uses TRBV5-1 with TRBJ2-7, with 11 bases fitting TRBD2. Trimming removed 0 bases from V and 6 bases from J; junction bases left unmatched: 8. Germline V lookup: CDR1 SGHRS, CDR2 YFSETQ. This CDR3 comprises 16 residues. The CDR3 loop reads CASSLAWSSGRSEQYF. CDR3 sequence (DNA): TGCGCCAGCAGCTTGGCCTGGTCTAGCGGGAGGAGCGAGCAGTACTTC.

This chain joins TRBV9 and TRBJ2-1; the D gene is possibly TRBD1 (5 bases). The V end lost 2 bases, the J end lost 5 bases, and 14 bases lay between the germline ends. CDR1 and CDR2 (germline): SGDLS, YYNGEE. The CDR3 has 15 amino acids. Here the CDR3 reads CASSVPGRPDNEQFF. The CDR3 DNA follows: TGTGCCAGCAGCGTGCCAGGGCGCCCTGACAATGAGCAGTTCTTC.

This sequence joins TRBV14 and TRBJ2-1, with no clear D. This CDR3 contains 18 residues. Germline V gives CDR1 SGHDN, CDR2 FVKESK. The V and J ends lost 1 base and 0 bases respectively, with 16 bases between them. Written as DNA, the CDR3 is TGTGCCAGCAGCCAAGGGTTGGGCTTTAGCCGCTCCTACAATGAGCAGTTCTTC. It codes for CASSQGLGFSRSYNEQFF.

The rearrangement joins TRBV5-1 to TRBJ1-2; unclear D gene. Germline V gives CDR1 SGHRS, CDR2 YFSETQ. The ends were cut back, 5 bases at V and 2 bases at J, with 16 bases in the middle. CDR3 size: 15 residues. The CDR3 DNA follows: TGCGCCAGCAGTCCCCTCGGTAACCGGAACTATGGCTACACCTTC. It translates to CASSPLGNRNYGYTF. Filled out from reference TRBV5-1 and TRBJ1-2, the complete variable domain reads KAGVTQTPRYLIKTRGQQVTLSCSPISGHRSVSWYQQTPGQGLQFLFEYFSETQRNKGNFPGRFSGRQFSNSRSEMNVSTLELGDSALYLCASSPLGNRNYGYTFGSGTRLTVV.

This clone was detected once. This chain connects TRBV7-9 to TRBJ2-2; no reliable D call. CDR1 is SEHNR and CDR2 is FQNEAQ in the germline V gene (reference sequence). The CDR3 length is 13 residues. V was cut by 0 bases and J by 7 bases, with 6 bases left in between. CDR3 sequence reads: CASSLALYGELFF. The CDR3 DNA follows: TGTGCCAGCAGCTTAGCTCTCTACGGGGAGCTGTTTTTT. The complete variable domain, with remaining parts taken from reference TRBV7-9 and TRBJ2-2, reads DTGVSQNPRHKITKRGQNVTFRCDPISEHNRLYWYRQTLGQGPEFLTYFQNEAQLEKSRLLSDRFSAERPKGSFSTLEIQRTEQGDSAMYLCASSLALYGELFFGEGSRLTVL.